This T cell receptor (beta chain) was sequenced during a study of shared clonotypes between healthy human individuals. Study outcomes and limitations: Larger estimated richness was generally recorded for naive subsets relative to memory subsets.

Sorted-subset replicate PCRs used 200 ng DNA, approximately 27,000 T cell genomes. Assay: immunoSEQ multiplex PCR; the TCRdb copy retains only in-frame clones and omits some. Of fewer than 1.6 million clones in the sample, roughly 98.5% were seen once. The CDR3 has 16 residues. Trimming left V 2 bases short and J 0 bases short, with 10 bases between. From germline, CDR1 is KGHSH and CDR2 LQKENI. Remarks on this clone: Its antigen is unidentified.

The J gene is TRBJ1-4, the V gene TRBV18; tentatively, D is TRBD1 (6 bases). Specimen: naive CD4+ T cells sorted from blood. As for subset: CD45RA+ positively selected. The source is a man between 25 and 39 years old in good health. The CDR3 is CASSPGDTATNEKLFF. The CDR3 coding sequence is TGTGCCAGCTCACCAGGGGACACCGCAACTAATGAAAAACTGTTTTTT.